Described below is a single T cell receptor beta chain sequence and its context. Its antigen is still unknown. These data come from a study of cytomegalovirus exposure and HLA in healthy donors. Background on the study: An earlier analysis found around 100 million unique TCR beta sequences from approximately 200 million T cells.

Study-wide results and caveats: TCR beta sequences reportedly predicted most subjects' HLA-A and HLA-B alleles accurately. TCR beta V segments were, for the most part, productive about 87% or about 30% of the time in an earlier analysis.

PCR was performed using 60 Vbeta and 13 Jbeta primers. The assay was immunoSEQ multiplex PCR, and TCRdb's table has in-frame clones only and misses some. The top ten clones hold 2.6% of a sample with approximately 190,000 clones, approximately 84% of them seen once. The sequence was collected from a woman in her fifties or sixties in good health and CMV-seropositive. The sample comprised PBMCs.

The chain's CDR3 is CAWTWGQGNTEAFF. The CDR3 DNA reads TGTGCCTGGACCTGGGGACAGGGGAACACTGAAGCTTTCTTT. This chain joins TRBV30 and TRBJ1-1; TRBD1 matches 9 bases. V was clipped by 4 bases and J by 1 base; unmatched bases: 4. The CDR3 loop spans 14 amino acids. CDR1 and CDR2 (germline): GTSNPN, SVGIG (reference sequence).